The 10 T cell receptor beta chains reported below all come from one sample, sequenced in a study of T-cell memory formation after mild COVID-19. TCRdb called the 5' RACE reads again in MiXCR, with one record for every CDR3 protein. The repertoire holds 200,000 to 250,000 distinct CDR3 sequences, with around 9.5% as singletons. The sequenced material came from PBMCs or a T cell subset sorted from them (not recorded which). The source of these receptors is a man aged 18-30 years who had mild COVID-19 (a few samples of this study predate the infection). Cell type and time point are not known.

The rearrangement uses TRBV4-3 and TRBJ1-1; unclear D gene. The germline gives CDR1 LGHNA, CDR2 YSLEER. V shed 0 bases and J shed 1 base, with 9 bases lying between them. This CDR3 has 15 residues. The CDR3 DNA sequence: TGCGCCAGCAGCCAAGATGCGGGCTGGAACACTGAAGCTTTCTTT. Its protein product is CASSQDAGWNTEAFF.

V gene TRBV20-1 combines with J gene TRBJ2-3; 9 bases fit TRBD2. The CDR3 is made up of 18 amino acids. Per germline, CDR1 DFQATT and CDR2 SNEGSKA (reference sequence). V dropped 0 bases and J dropped 4; count of bases not matched to a gene: 14. For the CDR3, the DNA is TGCAGTGCTAGAGACCCTCGCCATCCTAGCGGGGTCTCAGATACGCAGTATTTT. It specifies CSARDPRHPSGVSDTQYF.

This clonotype turned up a few times. The chain uses TRBV4-1 and TRBJ2-3; tentatively, D is TRBD1 (6 bases). The length of the CDR3 is 17 residues. The V end was cut by 4 bases, the J end by 0 bases, with 17 bases between. Germline V gene sequence: CDR1 MGHRA, CDR2 YSYEKL. CDR3 sequence: CASSPLVTGSSTDTQYF. CDR3 nucleotide sequence: TGCGCCAGCAGCCCCCTGGTGACAGGCTCTAGCACAGATACGCAGTATTTT.

The rearrangement uses TRBV18 and TRBJ2-5; D is undetermined. V was trimmed by 0 bases and J by 5 bases, leaving 10 bases between them. The CDR3 has 14 amino acids. The germline gives CDR1 KGHSH, CDR2 LQKENI. The CDR3 region is CASSPPRSWETQYF. The CDR3 DNA is TGTGCCAGCTCACCACCGAGGTCGTGGGAGACCCAGTACTTC.

The chain is built from TRBV28 and TRBJ1-4; TRBD1 matches at 7 bases. V gave up 7 bases and J gave up 6 bases; unmatched junction bases: 11. This CDR3 comprises 15 residues. CDR1 is MDHEN, CDR2 SYDVKM, per germline. CDR3 in amino acids: CASMGGGARDEKLFF. The CDR3 DNA sequence: TGTGCCAGCATGGGAGGGGGCGCGAGGGATGAAAAACTGTTTTTT.

The J gene is TRBJ2-3, the V gene TRBV7-6, with 8 bases aligning to TRBD2. This CDR3 has 16 amino acids. Germline V CDR1 and CDR2: SGHVS, FNYEAQ. With 8 bases clipped from V and 2 bases from J, the junction kept 12 bases outside the gene matches. CDR3 nucleotide sequence: TGTGCCAGCGACCGCGGGAGGAGCCGGTCCACAGATACGCAGTATTTT. Translated, it gives CASDRGRSRSTDTQYF.

The table lists this clonotype with a few counts. V gene TRBV5-1 combines with J gene TRBJ2-7; no reliable D call. The CDR3 contains 12 residues. The germline V gene encodes CDR1 SGHRS and CDR2 YFSETQ. V dropped 5 bases and J dropped 3 bases, with 9 bases sitting between them. CDR3 coding DNA: TGCGCCAGCAGTCCGGACGACTACGAGCAGTACTTC. It encodes CASSPDDYEQYF. The full variable domain, its missing parts supplied by reference TRBV5-1 and TRBJ2-7, is KAGVTQTPRYLIKTRGQQVTLSCSPISGHRSVSWYQQTPGQGLQFLFEYFSETQRNKGNFPGRFSGRQFSNSRSEMNVSTLELGDSALYLCASSPDDYEQYFGPGTRLTVT.

This clonotype has at least ten counts. Germline is not matched at one junction end, which may reflect a read error. The chain employs TRBV7-7 and TRBJ2-1; no firm D call. This CDR3 is 15 amino acids long. The germline gives CDR1 SSHAT, CDR2 FNYEAQ (reference sequence). In DNA, the CDR3 is TGTGCTAGCAGCTTAGACCTTCGGCCCTACAATGAGCAGTTCTTC. It codes for CASSLDLRPYNEQFF.

This clonotype appeared a few times. The V and J genes are TRBV15 and TRBJ1-1; D might be TRBD1 (6 bases). Germline CDR1 reads LNHNV; CDR2 reads YYDKDF (reference sequence). There are 13 residues in the CDR3. Trimming removed 0 bases at V and 11 bases at J, with 13 bases between. The CDR3 DNA follows: TGTGCCACCAGCAGAGACCAGGGGCAACGGGCTTTCTTT. It translates to CATSRDQGQRAFF. The full variable domain, in which reference TRBV15 and TRBJ1-1 provide the parts outside the CDR3, is DAMVIQNPRYQVTQFGKPVTLSCSQTLNHNVMYWYQQKSSQAPKLLFHYYDKDFNNEADTPDNFQSRRPNTSFCFLDIRSPGLGDTAMYLCATSRDQGQRAFFGQGTRLTVV.

This chain links TRBV6-6 with TRBJ2-5, with 9 bases that match TRBD1. CDR1 is MNHNY, CDR2 SVGAGI, per germline (reference sequence). The V and J ends lost 5 bases and 4 bases, in that order; junction bases with no gene match: 8. The CDR3 has 15 amino acids. The CDR3 region is CASSRTGTGRETQYF. CDR3 coding DNA: TGTGCCAGCAGTCGGACGGGGACAGGGAGAGAGACCCAGTACTTC.